This is a list of T cell receptor beta chains from one sample in a study of blood T cell repertoires in COVID-19. Profiled with immunoSEQ multiplex PCR; TCRdb holds only in-frame clones, not every one. In the table there are 180,000 or so clones, over 75% of which are singletons. Sequencing input: peripheral blood. These TCRs come from a woman aged 80 or older with active or convalescent COVID-19. Each CDR3 is given with its conserved first and last residue. A D gene is named only where the DNA matches it firmly. Size is stated for part of the rows, as once, few or many counts, or as a class when the clone is expanded.

>TRBJ1-1|NA|TRBV28|NA
CASSLGGRAEAFF
TGTGCCAGCAGTTTGGGGGGGCGGGCTGAAGCTTTCTTT
>TRBJ1-1|NA|TRBV6-1|NA
CASSDWERWATEAFF
TGTGCCAGCAGTGATTGGGAGAGGTGGGCCACTGAAGCTTTCTTT
>TRBJ2-7|NA|TRBV19|TRBD1
CASASLFGTGTYEQYF
TGTGCCAGCGCCTCCCTGTTTGGGACAGGGACCTACGAGCAGTACTTC
>TRBJ1-2|few|TRBV28|NA
CASSLVPQNYGYTF
TGTGCCAGCAGTTTGGTTCCACAGAACTATGGCTACACCTTC
>TRBJ2-5|NA|TRBV9|NA
CASSVGAGQETQYF
TGTGCCAGCAGCGTGGGGGCAGGGCAAGAGACCCAGTACTTC
>TRBJ2-7|NA|TRBV6-5|NA
CASSQGGAYEQYF
TGTGCCAGCTCCCAAGGGGGGGCCTACGAGCAGTACTTC
>TRBJ1-1|NA|TRBV18|NA
CASSPPPFPVAFF
TGTGCCAGCTCACCACCCCCGTTCCCTGTAGCTTTCTTT
>TRBJ2-1|NA|TRBV7-2|NA
CASSLMSSRLSEQFF
TGTGCCAGCAGCTTAATGTCTAGTAGGTTGTCAGAGCAGTTCTTC
>TRBJ1-1|NA|TRBV29-1|TRBD1
CSAQRGAGGNTEAFF
TGCAGCGCCCAAAGAGGGGCAGGGGGGAACACTGAAGCTTTCTTT
>TRBJ2-1|NA|TRBV5-6|TRBD2
CASSPYLTSLYNEQFF
TGTGCCAGCAGTCCCTATCTGACTAGCCTCTACAATGAGCAGTTCTTC
>TRBJ2-3|NA|TRBV10-3|TRBD2
CAISTGLAGVADTQYF
TGTGCCATCAGTACGGGACTAGCGGGGGTTGCAGATACGCAGTATTTT
>TRBJ2-1|NA|TRBV4-2|TRBD2
CASSQERQGPSGGLPDSYNEQFF
TGTGCCAGCAGCCAAGAAAGGCAGGGCCCTAGCGGGGGCCTCCCTGACTCCTACAATGAGCAGTTCTTC
>TRBJ2-1|NA|TRBV5-5|NA
CASSYGTQNHNEQFF
TGTGCCAGCAGCTACGGGACACAGAACCACAATGAGCAGTTCTTC
>TRBJ2-7|NA|TRBV28|TRBD1
CASRIGTGPYEQYF
TGTGCCAGCAGAATAGGGACAGGACCCTACGAGCAGTACTTC
>TRBJ1-2|NA|TRBV10-3|TRBD1
CAITSAGGNYGYTF
TGTGCCATCACCTCCGCAGGGGGGAACTATGGCTACACCTTC
>TRBJ2-7|NA|TRBV28|NA
CASSSGMIYEQYF
TGTGCCAGCAGCTCGGGGATGATCTACGAGCAGTACTTC
>TRBJ2-7|NA|TRBV21-1|NA
CASSKNGTGRYEQYF
TGTGCCAGCAGCAAAAACGGGACAGGGCGCTACGAGCAGTACTTC
>TRBJ1-2|NA|TRBV7-2|NA
CASSLALPGAFSSGYTF
TGTGCCAGCAGCTTAGCGTTGCCAGGGGCTTTTAGTTCTGGCTACACCTTC
>TRBJ1-6|NA|TRBV27|NA
CASSSRASRGTIYNSPLHF
TGTGCCAGCAGTTCTCGAGCTTCCAGGGGAACTATCTATAATTCACCCCTCCACTTT
>TRBJ2-1|NA|TRBV27|NA
CASRGAGTYNEQFF
TGTGCCAGCAGAGGGGCAGGGACCTACAATGAGCAGTTCTTC
>TRBJ2-5|NA|TRBV7-2|TRBD2
CASSPHGGNQETQYF
TGTGCCAGCAGCCCCCACGGGGGGAACCAAGAGACCCAGTACTTC
>TRBJ2-2|NA|TRBV10-3|NA
CAISESFSTGELFF
TGTGCCATCAGTGAGTCGTTTAGCACCGGGGAGCTGTTTTTT
>TRBJ1-4|NA|TRBV19|NA
CASRTHLNEKLFF
TGTGCCAGTAGGACACATCTTAATGAAAAACTGTTTTTT
>TRBJ2-2|few|TRBV12-3/TRBV12-4|NA
CASCYSNTGELFF
TGTGCCAGCTGCTACTCCAACACCGGGGAGCTGTTTTTT
>TRBJ1-4|NA|TRBV6-6|TRBD1
CATRDRGANEKLFF
TGTGCCACGAGGGACAGGGGTGCTAATGAAAAACTGTTTTTT
>TRBJ2-3|once|TRBV5-1|TRBD2
CASSFGSLAGGSTDTQYF
TGCGCCAGCAGCTTCGGTTCACTAGCGGGGGGTAGCACAGATACGCAGTATTTT
>TRBJ2-3|NA|TRBV5-1|NA
CASSLTGPADTQYF
TGCGCCAGCAGCTTGACAGGACCCGCAGATACGCAGTATTTT
>TRBJ2-2|NA|TRBV27|NA
CASRSNRNTGELFF
TGTGCCAGCAGATCTAATCGGAACACCGGGGAGCTGTTTTTT
>TRBJ2-3|NA|TRBV29-1|NA
CSVDGSTDTQYF
TGCAGCGTTGACGGGAGCACAGATACGCAGTATTTT
>TRBJ1-5|NA|TRBV11-3|TRBD1
CASSHTTSGTGWDSNQPQHF
TGTGCCAGCAGCCACACCACCTCCGGGACAGGGTGGGATAGCAATCAGCCCCAGCATTTT
>TRBJ2-3|NA|TRBV6-5|NA
CASSSIRTDTQYF
TGTGCCAGCAGTTCCATCCGCACAGATACGCAGTATTTT
>TRBJ2-1|NA|TRBV28|TRBD2
CASSSTTSGFYSYNEQFF
TGTGCCAGCAGCTCTACGACTAGCGGGTTTTACTCCTACAATGAGCAGTTCTTC
>TRBJ1-5|NA|TRBV7-8|TRBD1
CASSLGTGFGQPQHF
TGTGCCAGCAGCTTAGGGACAGGGTTCGGACAGCCCCAGCATTTT
>TRBJ2-2|NA|TRBV28|NA
CASRTGGTGELFF
TGTGCCAGCCGCACGGGCGGGACCGGGGAGCTGTTTTTT
>TRBJ2-2|NA|TRBV7-9|NA
CASSLAPRGNTGELFF
TGTGCCAGCAGCTTAGCGCCCAGGGGGAACACCGGGGAGCTGTTTTTT
>TRBJ2-1|NA|TRBV18|TRBD1
CASSPMQQGAGNEQFF
TGTGCCAGCTCACCAATGCAACAGGGGGCAGGCAATGAGCAGTTCTTC
>TRBJ2-7|few|TRBV6-6|TRBD1
CASSSPPRGQAGEQYF
TGTGCCAGCAGTTCCCCTCCCAGGGGGCAAGCGGGCGAGCAGTACTTC
>TRBJ1-2|NA|TRBV28|NA
CASSSTLLRQKLSYGYTF
TGTGCCAGCAGTTCGACACTACTGCGACAGAAACTATCCTATGGCTACACCTTC
>TRBJ1-1|NA|TRBV28|TRBD1
CASRPQGSPRNTEAFF
TGTGCCAGCAGACCACAGGGGTCCCCCCGGAACACTGAAGCTTTCTTT
>TRBJ2-7|NA|TRBV7-8|TRBD2
CASSAPGTRTYEQYF
TGTGCCAGCAGCGCTCCCGGGACTAGAACCTACGAGCAGTACTTC
>TRBJ1-5|NA|TRBV6-5|NA
CASTDGDQPQHF
TGTGCCAGCACGGATGGAGATCAGCCCCAGCATTTT
>TRBJ1-5|NA|TRBV4-3|NA
CASSQDGRVGQPQHF
TGCGCCAGCAGCCAAGATGGCAGGGTGGGTCAGCCCCAGCATTTT
>TRBJ2-7|NA|TRBV5-1|NA
CASSFPGEDEQYF
TGCGCCAGCAGCTTTCCTGGGGAGGACGAGCAGTACTTC
>TRBJ2-7|NA|TRBV5-1|NA
CASSLSQGYEQYF
TGCGCCAGCAGCTTATCTCAGGGTTACGAGCAGTACTTC
>TRBJ1-6|NA|TRBV7-8|NA
CASSLRLGDSPLHF
TGTGCCAGCAGCTTAAGACTGGGAGACTCACCCCTCCACTTT